The present T cell receptor (beta chain) was sequenced within a study of regulatory T cells in long-lasting Graves disease. Overall study results and limits: Lower TCR diversity was seen in persistent Graves' patients than in newly diagnosed ones. Persistent patients had more shared public clonotypes (under 3,000) than new patients (about 880).

Regarding this clonotype: Its antigen remains unidentified.

In germline, CDR1 is SGHRS, CDR2 YFSETQ. The V gene end was trimmed by 4 bases and the J gene end by 2 bases; junction bases not matched to a gene: 9. The CDR3 is 15 amino acids. iRepertoire HTBI primers and Arm-PCR of CDR3 regions built TCR beta libraries. TCRdb redid the calling of the multiplex PCR reads with MiXCR, one entry per CDR3 protein. The top ten hold around 27% of the sample, which has around 320,000 distinct CDR3 sequences, approximately 16% seen once. Sample time point: newly diagnosed GD, antithyroid drugs for less than 3 months. PBMC RNA was the source of the TCR library. The same data also went into a second study, on T cells in Graves' hyperthyroidism and ophthalmopathy.

This chain connects TRBV5-1 to TRBJ2-7; 7 bases align to TRBD1. The receptor comes from a man between 40 and 49 years old with Graves disease. The sequencing here drew on peripheral blood mononuclear cells (PBMCs), taken at new diagnosis, from a patient treated with antithyroid drugs. DNA for the CDR3: TGCGCCAGCAGCACTAAAGGGGGCAGCCCCTACGAGCAGTACTTC. It specifies CASSTKGGSPYEQYF.